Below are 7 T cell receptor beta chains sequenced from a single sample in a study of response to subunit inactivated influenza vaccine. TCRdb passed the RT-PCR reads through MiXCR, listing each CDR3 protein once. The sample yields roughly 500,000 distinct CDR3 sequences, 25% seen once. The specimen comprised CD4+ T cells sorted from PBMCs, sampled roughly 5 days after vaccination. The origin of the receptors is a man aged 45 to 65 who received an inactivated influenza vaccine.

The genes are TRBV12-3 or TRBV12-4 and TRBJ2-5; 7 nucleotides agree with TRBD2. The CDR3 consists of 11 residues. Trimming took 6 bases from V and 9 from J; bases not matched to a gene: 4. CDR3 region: CASRESGAQYF. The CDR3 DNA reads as TGTGCCAGCAGAGAGAGCGGGGCCCAGTACTTC.

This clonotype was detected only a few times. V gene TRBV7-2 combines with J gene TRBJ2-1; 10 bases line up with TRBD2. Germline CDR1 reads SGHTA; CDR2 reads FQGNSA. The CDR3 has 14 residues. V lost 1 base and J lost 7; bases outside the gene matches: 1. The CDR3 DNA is TGTGCCAGCAGCTTAGTTAGCGGGAGGAATGAGCAGTTCTTC. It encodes CASSLVSGRNEQFF.

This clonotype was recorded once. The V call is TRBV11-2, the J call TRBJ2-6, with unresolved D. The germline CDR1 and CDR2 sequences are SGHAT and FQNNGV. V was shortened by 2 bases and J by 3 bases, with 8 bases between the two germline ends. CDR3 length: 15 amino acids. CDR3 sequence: CASSLREVGANVLTF. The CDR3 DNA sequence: TGTGCCAGCAGCTTAAGAGAGGTTGGGGCCAACGTCCTGACTTTC.

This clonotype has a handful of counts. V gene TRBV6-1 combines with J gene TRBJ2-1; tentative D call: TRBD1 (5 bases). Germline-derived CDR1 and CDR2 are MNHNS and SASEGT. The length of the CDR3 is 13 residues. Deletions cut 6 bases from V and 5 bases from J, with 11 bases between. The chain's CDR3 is CASRPTANNEQFF. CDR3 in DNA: TGTGCCAGCAGACCGACAGCCAACAATGAGCAGTTCTTC.

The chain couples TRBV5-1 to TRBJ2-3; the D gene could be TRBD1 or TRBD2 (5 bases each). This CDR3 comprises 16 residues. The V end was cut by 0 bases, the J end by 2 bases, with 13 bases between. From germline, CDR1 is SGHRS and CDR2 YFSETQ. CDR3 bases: TGCGCCAGCAGCTTGGCACCAAGGGACGCCACAGATACGCAGTATTTT. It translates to CASSLAPRDATDTQYF.

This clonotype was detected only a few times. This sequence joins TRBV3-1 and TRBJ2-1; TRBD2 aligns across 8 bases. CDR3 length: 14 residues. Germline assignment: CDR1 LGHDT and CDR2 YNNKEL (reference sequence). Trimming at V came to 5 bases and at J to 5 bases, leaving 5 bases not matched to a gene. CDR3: CASSITSGDNEQFF. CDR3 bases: TGTGCCAGCAGCATAACTAGCGGTGACAATGAGCAGTTCTTC.

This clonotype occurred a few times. CDR3 sequence reads: CSAGPNTEAFF. DNA of the CDR3: TGCAGCGCCGGCCCGAACACTGAAGCTTTCTTT. The chain is built from TRBV29-1 and TRBJ1-1; D remains unclear. CDR3 length: 11 amino acids. V was cut by 7 bases and J by 1 base, with 7 bases left in between. The germline V gene encodes CDR1 SQVTM and CDR2 ANQGSEA.